Listed below are T cell receptor beta chains from one sample, sequenced in a study of T cells after posttransplantation cyclophosphamide. The protocol was immunoSEQ multiplex PCR, while the TCRdb copy is restricted to in-frame clones and leaves out a portion. The table includes roughly 30,000 clones, around nine tenths detected once. The source material was naive CD4+ T cells sorted from PBMCs. Receptor source: a woman between 55 and 75 years old in good health, CMV-negative, and a related stem cell transplant donor. Both conserved end residues are part of each CDR3. Each record gives: CDR3 protein, CDR3 DNA, clone size, D gene, V gene, J gene, CDR3 length. The D gene is left open where the match is weak. Rows may omit the clone size; those that give it use once, few, many or a size class.

CDR3 protein: CSVDRAGALDEQFF
CDR3 DNA: TGCAGCGTTGACCGGGCGGGAGCTCTAGATGAGCAGTTCTTC
clone size: -
D gene: TRBD2
V gene: TRBV29-1
J gene: TRBJ2-1
CDR3 length: 14

CDR3 protein: CASSLGTATNEKLFF
CDR3 DNA: TGCGCCAGCAGCTTAGGAACAGCAACTAATGAAAAACTGTTTTTT
clone size: once
D gene: -
V gene: TRBV5-1
J gene: TRBJ1-4
CDR3 length: 15

CDR3 protein: CASLRTSYSEQYF
CDR3 DNA: TGTGCCAGCCTCCGGACTAGCTACTCCGAGCAGTACTTC
clone size: few
D gene: TRBD2
V gene: TRBV2
J gene: TRBJ2-7
CDR3 length: 13

CDR3 protein: CASSLSGSSYNEQFF
CDR3 DNA: TGCGCCAGCAGCTTAAGCGGGAGCTCCTACAATGAGCAGTTCTTC
clone size: -
D gene: TRBD2
V gene: TRBV5-1
J gene: TRBJ2-1
CDR3 length: 15

CDR3 protein: CASSPQTGNQPQHF
CDR3 DNA: TGTGCCAGCAGTCCCCAGACAGGCAATCAGCCCCAGCATTTT
clone size: -
D gene: -
V gene: TRBV6-5
J gene: TRBJ1-5
CDR3 length: 14

CDR3 protein: CASSAHGTGYNEQYF
CDR3 DNA: TGTGCCAGCAGCGCTCACGGGACAGGCTACAACGAGCAGTACTTC
clone size: -
D gene: TRBD1
V gene: TRBV7-3
J gene: TRBJ2-7
CDR3 length: 15

CDR3 protein: CASSDGTGGGSLSGNTIYF
CDR3 DNA: TGTGCCAGCAGTGATGGGACAGGGGGGGGTAGCCTCTCTGGAAACACCATATATTTT
clone size: once
D gene: TRBD1
V gene: TRBV5-4
J gene: TRBJ1-3
CDR3 length: 19

CDR3 protein: CASSLISGTEAFF
CDR3 DNA: TGTGCCAGCAGCTTAATATCAGGGACTGAAGCTTTCTTT
clone size: -
D gene: -
V gene: TRBV5-4
J gene: TRBJ1-1
CDR3 length: 13

CDR3 protein: CATSRGGGLAAYEQYF
CDR3 DNA: TGTGCCACCAGCAGAGGGGGGGGACTAGCGGCTTACGAGCAGTACTTC
clone size: -
D gene: TRBD2
V gene: TRBV15
J gene: TRBJ2-7
CDR3 length: 16

CDR3 protein: CASSGQGKVEQYF
CDR3 DNA: TGTGCCAGCAGCGGACAGGGAAAGGTCGAGCAGTACTTC
clone size: -
D gene: TRBD1
V gene: TRBV6-6
J gene: TRBJ2-7
CDR3 length: 13

CDR3 protein: CATTDRGQRGYGYTF
CDR3 DNA: TGTGCCACAACAGACAGGGGACAACGCGGCTATGGCTACACCTTC
clone size: -
D gene: TRBD1
V gene: TRBV28
J gene: TRBJ1-2
CDR3 length: 15

CDR3 protein: CASSLTSGHNEQFF
CDR3 DNA: TGTGCCAGCAGCCTGACTAGCGGTCACAATGAGCAGTTCTTC
clone size: -
D gene: TRBD2
V gene: TRBV4-2
J gene: TRBJ2-1
CDR3 length: 14

CDR3 protein: CASSWSSAGDYEQYF
CDR3 DNA: TGCGCCAGCAGCTGGAGCTCAGCGGGAGACTACGAGCAGTACTTC
clone size: -
D gene: TRBD2
V gene: TRBV5-1
J gene: TRBJ2-7
CDR3 length: 15

CDR3 protein: CASTRTPREDTQYF
CDR3 DNA: TGTGCCAGCACTAGGACGCCCCGGGAGGATACGCAGTATTTT
clone size: -
D gene: -
V gene: TRBV2
J gene: TRBJ2-3
CDR3 length: 14

CDR3 protein: CASSFGPSGEKLFF
CDR3 DNA: TGTGCCAGCAGTTTTGGTCCCTCAGGAGAAAAACTGTTTTTT
clone size: -
D gene: -
V gene: TRBV27
J gene: TRBJ1-4
CDR3 length: 14

CDR3 protein: CATSRPSSYEQYF
CDR3 DNA: TGTGCCACCAGCAGACCGAGCTCCTACGAGCAGTACTTC
clone size: -
D gene: -
V gene: TRBV15
J gene: TRBJ2-7
CDR3 length: 13

CDR3 protein: CASSSPGTPTKLNSPLHF
CDR3 DNA: TGTGCCAGCAGCTCTCCCGGGACACCCACTAAACTTAATTCACCCCTCCACTTT
clone size: -
D gene: -
V gene: TRBV5-4
J gene: TRBJ1-6
CDR3 length: 18

CDR3 protein: CASSPRDRGDEQYF
CDR3 DNA: TGTGCCAGCAGTCCTCGGGACAGGGGCGACGAGCAGTACTTC
clone size: -
D gene: TRBD1
V gene: TRBV28
J gene: TRBJ2-7
CDR3 length: 14

CDR3 protein: CASSKAPELAGVYEQYF
CDR3 DNA: TGTGCCAGCAGCAAAGCGCCGGAGCTAGCGGGAGTGTACGAGCAGTACTTC
clone size: -
D gene: -
V gene: TRBV21-1
J gene: TRBJ2-7
CDR3 length: 17

CDR3 protein: CASSFLTGGSGYTF
CDR3 DNA: TGTGCCAGCAGTTTCCTGACAGGGGGCTCTGGCTACACCTTC
clone size: -
D gene: TRBD1
V gene: TRBV6-5
J gene: TRBJ1-2
CDR3 length: 14

CDR3 protein: CASSLGTSADTQYF
CDR3 DNA: TGTGCCAGCAGCTTAGGGACTAGCGCGGATACGCAGTATTTT
clone size: -
D gene: TRBD2
V gene: TRBV7-2
J gene: TRBJ2-3
CDR3 length: 14

CDR3 protein: CASRRGQGTDTQYF
CDR3 DNA: TGTGCCAGCAGAAGGGGACAGGGCACAGATACGCAGTATTTT
clone size: -
D gene: TRBD1
V gene: TRBV6-4
J gene: TRBJ2-3
CDR3 length: 14

CDR3 protein: CASSPLWTAGYTDTQYF
CDR3 DNA: TGTGCCAGCAGCCCATTGTGGACAGCCGGATACACAGATACGCAGTATTTT
clone size: -
D gene: -
V gene: TRBV11-2
J gene: TRBJ2-3
CDR3 length: 17

CDR3 protein: CASSYVGGRSEAFF
CDR3 DNA: TGTGCCAGCAGCTACGTGGGGGGGAGGTCTGAAGCTTTCTTT
clone size: -
D gene: -
V gene: TRBV7-9
J gene: TRBJ1-1
CDR3 length: 14

CDR3 protein: CASSQGQGPSPLHF
CDR3 DNA: TGTGCCAGCAGCCAGGGGCAGGGGCCCTCACCCCTCCACTTT
clone size: -
D gene: -
V gene: TRBV14
J gene: TRBJ1-6
CDR3 length: 14

CDR3 protein: CASSQGDSSNQPQHF
CDR3 DNA: TGTGCCAGCAGCCAAGGGGACAGCAGCAATCAGCCCCAGCATTTT
clone size: few
D gene: TRBD1
V gene: TRBV7-9
J gene: TRBJ1-5
CDR3 length: 15

CDR3 protein: CASSLYSKSYGYTF
CDR3 DNA: TGTGCCAGCAGTTTATATAGTAAAAGCTATGGCTACACCTTC
clone size: -
D gene: -
V gene: TRBV28
J gene: TRBJ1-2
CDR3 length: 14

CDR3 protein: CASSPAGTRYEQYF
CDR3 DNA: TGTGCCAGCAGTCCCGCCGGGACTAGATATGAGCAGTACTTC
clone size: -
D gene: TRBD2
V gene: TRBV28
J gene: TRBJ2-7
CDR3 length: 14

CDR3 protein: CASSFQGMVNYGYTF
CDR3 DNA: TGTGCCAGCAGCTTCCAGGGGATGGTCAACTATGGCTACACCTTC
clone size: -
D gene: -
V gene: TRBV7-2
J gene: TRBJ1-2
CDR3 length: 15

CDR3 protein: CASRNSGGPGYEQYF
CDR3 DNA: TGTGCCAGTAGAAATAGCGGGGGGCCGGGCTACGAGCAGTACTTC
clone size: -
D gene: TRBD2
V gene: TRBV19
J gene: TRBJ2-7
CDR3 length: 15

CDR3 protein: CASIRNGGENEQFF
CDR3 DNA: TGCGCCAGCATCAGGAACGGGGGTGAGAATGAGCAGTTCTTC
clone size: -
D gene: -
V gene: TRBV5-1
J gene: TRBJ2-1
CDR3 length: 14

CDR3 protein: CASSSRQESTDTQYF
CDR3 DNA: TGTGCCAGCAGCTCCCGACAGGAAAGCACAGATACGCAGTATTTT
clone size: -
D gene: -
V gene: TRBV7-3
J gene: TRBJ2-3
CDR3 length: 15

CDR3 protein: CASRRRADYGYTF
CDR3 DNA: TGTGCCAGCCGGCGGCGAGCGGACTATGGCTACACCTTC
clone size: -
D gene: -
V gene: TRBV2
J gene: TRBJ1-2
CDR3 length: 13

CDR3 protein: CASSPMDRGGNQPQHF
CDR3 DNA: TGTGCCAGCAGTCCTATGGACAGGGGGGGCAATCAGCCCCAGCATTTT
clone size: -
D gene: TRBD1
V gene: TRBV27
J gene: TRBJ1-5
CDR3 length: 16

CDR3 protein: CASRQPGQRAEKLFF
CDR3 DNA: TGTGCCAGCCGACAGCCCGGGCAGCGTGCGGAAAAACTGTTTTTT
clone size: -
D gene: -
V gene: TRBV6-5
J gene: TRBJ1-4
CDR3 length: 15

CDR3 protein: CASSTNRGSNQPQHF
CDR3 DNA: TGTGCCAGCAGCACAAACAGGGGGAGCAATCAGCCCCAGCATTTT
clone size: once
D gene: TRBD1
V gene: TRBV7-2
J gene: TRBJ1-5
CDR3 length: 15

CDR3 protein: CASMQDNSPLHF
CDR3 DNA: TGTGCCAGCATGCAGGATAATTCACCCCTCCACTTT
clone size: -
D gene: -
V gene: TRBV6-5
J gene: TRBJ1-6
CDR3 length: 12

CDR3 protein: CNPGNTGELFF
CDR3 DNA: TGTAATCCGGGGAACACCGGGGAGCTGTTTTTT
clone size: -
D gene: -
V gene: TRBV7-9
J gene: TRBJ2-2
CDR3 length: 11

CDR3 protein: CSVEGLPYGYTF
CDR3 DNA: TGCAGCGTTGAAGGACTGCCCTATGGCTACACCTTC
clone size: -
D gene: -
V gene: TRBV29-1
J gene: TRBJ1-2
CDR3 length: 12

CDR3 protein: CASSFIGAGGLNTEAFF
CDR3 DNA: TGTGCCAGCAGTTTTATTGGGGCAGGGGGGCTGAACACTGAAGCTTTCTTT
clone size: -
D gene: TRBD1
V gene: TRBV27
J gene: TRBJ1-1
CDR3 length: 17

CDR3 protein: CATRVDRWNTEAFF
CDR3 DNA: TGTGCCACCAGGGTCGACAGGTGGAACACTGAAGCTTTCTTT
clone size: -
D gene: -
V gene: TRBV15
J gene: TRBJ1-1
CDR3 length: 14

CDR3 protein: CASSLGRLAGVEQYF
CDR3 DNA: TGTGCCAGCAGCTTAGGAAGGCTAGCGGGGGTCGAGCAGTACTTC
clone size: -
D gene: TRBD2
V gene: TRBV13
J gene: TRBJ2-7
CDR3 length: 15